This T cell receptor (beta chain) emerged from a study of neurological immune-mediated disorders. This clonotype came up many times. Trimming stripped 3 bases from V and 6 bases from J, with 14 bases between. The CDR3 has 14 amino acids. Germline assignment: CDR1 DFQATT and CDR2 SNEGSKA (reference sequence). 5'RACE with 10-nucleotide random UMIs produced the cDNA. TCRdb ran MiXCR on the 5' RACE reads and lists one entry per CDR3 protein. The sample carries under 35,000 distinct CDR3 sequences, 13% recorded once. Time point noted: technical triplicate 2. Sequenced sample: CD4+ T cells from blood. This rearrangement joins TRBV20-1 to TRBJ1-4; D is uncertain. This sequence originates from a female donor with HTLV-1-associated myelopathy (HAM/TSP). CDR3 residues: CSASIGPSDEKLFF. The CDR3 DNA follows: TGCAGTGCTAGTATCGGCCCGTCAGATGAAAAACTGTTTTTT.